Listed below are T cell receptor beta chains from one sample, sequenced in a study of CD8 T cells in ankylosing spondylitis. TCRdb passed the 5' RACE reads through MiXCR, listing each CDR3 protein once. The sample includes some 700,000 distinct CDR3 sequences, around 20% of them seen just once. Material: blood, either unsorted or a sorted T cell fraction (not recorded which). The receptors come from a male donor with ankylosing spondylitis. The CDR3 runs from the conserved cysteine through the conserved F or W. D genes are given only for firm matches. Not every row has a clone size; where given, it reads once, few, many or a size class.

>NA|TRBV4-3|TRBD2|TRBJ2-7
CASSHLPGLAGEYEQYF
TGCGCCAGCAGCCATCTCCCGGGACTAGCGGGAGAATACGAGCAGTACTTC
>NA|TRBV5-5|TRBD1|TRBJ1-2
CASSPQGAQNGYTF
TGTGCCAGCAGCCCGCAGGGGGCGCAAAATGGCTACACCTTC
>NA|TRBV5-1|NA|TRBJ2-7
CASSLVQDEQYF
TGCGCCAGCAGCTTGGTTCAGGACGAGCAGTACTTC
>NA|TRBV7-3|NA|TRBJ2-7
CASSQGWNLGEQYF
TGTGCCAGCAGCCAGGGATGGAACCTGGGGGAGCAGTACTTC
>NA|TRBV7-2|NA|TRBJ1-5
CASSFETGDQPQHF
TGTGCCAGCAGCTTTGAGACAGGAGATCAGCCCCAGCATTTT
>few|TRBV20-1|NA|TRBJ2-1
CSANRDPGEQFF
TGCAGTGCCAACCGGGACCCTGGGGAGCAGTTCTTC
>NA|TRBV7-6|TRBD2|TRBJ2-2
CASSPWGGRGTGELFF
TGTGCCAGCAGCCCTTGGGGGGGAAGAGGCACCGGGGAGCTGTTTTTT
>NA|TRBV29-1|TRBD2|TRBJ2-6
CSVEDPSGGHTGANVLTF
TGCAGCGTTGAAGATCCTAGCGGGGGGCACACTGGGGCCAACGTCCTGACTTTC
>NA|TRBV7-9|NA|TRBJ1-2
CASSPQTGGYTF
TGTGCCAGCAGCCCTCAAACAGGAGGCTACACCTTC
>NA|TRBV2|NA|TRBJ2-2
CASTGNTGELFF
TGTGCCAGCACTGGGAACACCGGGGAGCTGTTTTTT
>NA|TRBV12-3/TRBV12-4|TRBD2|TRBJ2-1
CASSPASGREFF
TGTGCCAGCAGCCCGGCTAGCGGGAGGGAGTTCTTC
>NA|TRBV20-1|TRBD1|TRBJ1-1
CSAGTGASEAFF
TGCAGTGCGGGGACAGGGGCATCTGAAGCTTTCTTT
>NA|TRBV7-3|TRBD2|TRBJ2-5
CASSLTATSGQETQYF
TGTGCCAGCAGCCTAACTGCAACTAGCGGCCAAGAGACCCAGTACTTC
>NA|TRBV7-2|TRBD2|TRBJ2-7
CASRSGGGSAYEQYF
TGTGCCAGCAGGTCGGGCGGGGGATCCGCCTACGAGCAGTACTTC
>NA|TRBV20-1|NA|TRBJ1-5
CSAPRGLNQPQHF
TGCAGTGCTCCCCGAGGCTTAAATCAGCCCCAGCATTTT
>few|TRBV29-1|TRBD1|TRBJ1-2
CSVDRDGGQKYGYTF
TGCAGCGTTGATCGAGACGGGGGACAGAAATATGGCTACACCTTC
>few|TRBV29-1|NA|TRBJ2-3
CSVASRPTDTQYF
TGCAGCGTTGCAAGTAGGCCCACAGATACGCAGTATTTT
>NA|TRBV5-4|NA|TRBJ1-2
CASSGGTPHFPTF
TGTGCCAGCAGCGGCGGGACACCGCACTTTCCCACCTTC
>few|TRBV20-1|NA|TRBJ2-1
CSAVGMSSYNEQFF
TGCAGTGCAGTGGGGATGAGCTCCTACAATGAGCAGTTCTTC
>few|TRBV10-3|NA|TRBJ2-1
CAISSGSSSYNEQFF
TGTGCCATCAGTAGCGGGTCGAGCTCCTACAATGAGCAGTTCTTC
>few|TRBV27|NA|TRBJ2-5
CASSTRGASGYQETQYF
TGTGCCAGCAGTACCAGGGGGGCTAGCGGATATCAAGAGACCCAGTACTTC
>few|TRBV29-1|TRBD1|TRBJ2-1
CSVEQGQGARGQFF
TGCAGCGTTGAACAGGGACAGGGGGCGCGAGGGCAGTTCTTC
>NA|TRBV5-1|NA|TRBJ2-5
CASSLILPGETQYF
TGCGCCAGCAGCCTTATACTCCCGGGGGAGACCCAGTACTTC
>few|TRBV12-3/TRBV12-4|NA|TRBJ1-1
CASSPTSRQYTEAFF
TGTGCCAGCAGTCCGACCTCGCGGCAGTACACTGAAGCTTTCTTT
>few|TRBV20-1|TRBD2|TRBJ2-7
CSASEREPYEQYF
TGCAGTGCGTCCGAGCGGGAGCCCTACGAGCAGTACTTC
>few|TRBV20-1|NA|TRBJ2-7
CSARDSQGGSYEQYF
TGCAGTGCTAGAGATTCCCAGGGGGGATCCTACGAGCAGTACTTC
>few|TRBV6-2/TRBV6-3|TRBD2|TRBJ2-5
CASSYPTSGGIKETQYF
TGTGCCAGCAGCTACCCCACTAGCGGGGGGATTAAAGAGACCCAGTACTTC
>NA|TRBV28|TRBD1|TRBJ2-1
CASDSTGTGFNEQFF
TGTGCCAGTGACTCCACCGGGACAGGTTTCAATGAGCAGTTCTTC
>few|TRBV29-1|NA|TRBJ2-5
CSAKQGGETQYF
TGCAGCGCTAAGCAGGGGGGTGAGACCCAGTACTTC
>few|TRBV5-1|NA|TRBJ1-2
CASSPHRDNPNTF
TGCGCCAGCAGCCCGCACCGGGACAACCCCAACACCTTC
>few|TRBV6-1|NA|TRBJ2-2
CASREDTGELFF
TGTGCCAGCAGAGAGGACACCGGGGAGCTGTTTTTT
>few|TRBV10-3|NA|TRBJ2-3
CAISESARTDTQYF
TGTGCCATCAGTGAGTCCGCCCGCACAGATACGCAGTATTTT
>NA|TRBV4-3|NA|TRBJ2-6
CASSGTRSGANVLTF
TGCGCCAGCAGCGGAACTAGATCCGGGGCCAACGTCCTGACTTTC
>NA|TRBV5-1|NA|TRBJ1-5
CASSLRDPQRQPQHF
TGCGCCAGCAGCTTGCGAGACCCGCAAAGGCAGCCCCAGCATTTT
>NA|TRBV28|NA|TRBJ2-4
CASSLPAEASHF
TGTGCCAGCAGTTTACCAGCGGAGGCCAGTCACTTC
>many|TRBV12-3/TRBV12-4|TRBD1|TRBJ1-5
CASSSLDREDQPQHF
TGTGCCAGCAGTTCGTTGGACAGGGAGGATCAGCCCCAGCATTTT
>few|TRBV28|NA|TRBJ2-7
CASSPPGARTYEQYF
TGTGCCAGCAGTCCGCCGGGGGCGAGAACCTACGAGCAGTACTTC
>few|TRBV7-2|TRBD1|TRBJ1-1
CASSSTGFTEAFF
TGTGCCAGCAGCTCGACAGGGTTCACTGAAGCTTTCTTT
>NA|TRBV5-1|NA|TRBJ2-1
CASSLEGSGRNNEQFF
TGCGCCAGCAGCTTGGAAGGGAGTGGTCGGAACAATGAGCAGTTCTTC
>few|TRBV20-1|NA|TRBJ2-2
CSARGPRTGELFF
TGCAGTGCTAGAGGACCGAGGACCGGGGAGCTGTTTTTT
>NA|TRBV5-1|TRBD2|TRBJ2-5
CASSGRMTSGQETQYF
TGCGCCAGCAGCGGGCGCATGACTAGCGGCCAAGAGACCCAGTACTTC
>NA|TRBV28|NA|TRBJ1-1
CASSRFKGTEAFF
TGTGCCAGCAGTAGATTTAAGGGCACTGAAGCTTTCTTT
>few|TRBV3-1|NA|TRBJ2-5
CASSQVRLNQETQYF
TGTGCCAGCAGCCAAGTTCGGCTGAACCAAGAGACCCAGTACTTC
>NA|TRBV11-1|TRBD2|TRBJ2-7
CASHLASGGSSYEQYF
TGTGCCAGCCACCTGGCTAGCGGGGGTAGCTCCTACGAGCAGTACTTC
>few|TRBV6-1|TRBD1|TRBJ1-1
CASKRQGADTEAFF
TGTGCCAGCAAGCGACAGGGGGCGGACACTGAAGCTTTCTTT
>few|TRBV27|NA|TRBJ1-1
CASSFRELTEAFF
TGTGCCAGCAGTTTTCGGGAACTCACTGAAGCTTTCTTT
>once|TRBV7-2|NA|TRBJ2-5
CASSFWETQYF
TGTGCCAGCAGCTTTTGGGAGACCCAGTACTTC
>NA|TRBV4-1|TRBD1|TRBJ2-3
CASSQGGTGTDTQYF
TGCGCCAGCAGCCAGGGGGGGACAGGGACGGATACGCAGTATTTT
>NA|TRBV9|NA|TRBJ2-1
CASSVGTEEQFF
TGTGCCAGCAGCGTAGGTACAGAAGAGCAGTTCTTC
>NA|TRBV27|TRBD1|TRBJ2-6
CASSWGSPGQVNSGANVLTF
TGTGCCAGCAGTTGGGGGTCCCCGGGACAGGTCAACTCTGGGGCCAACGTCCTGACTTTC
>many|TRBV12-3/TRBV12-4|NA|TRBJ2-3
CASMKGTGSTDTQYF
TGTGCCAGCATGAAAGGGACGGGGAGCACAGATACGCAGTATTTT
>many|TRBV2|NA|TRBJ1-1
CASTPGLNTEAFF
TGTGCCAGCACCCCGGGACTCAACACTGAAGCTTTCTTT
>NA|TRBV6-1|NA|TRBJ1-5
CASRQGTINQPQHF
TGTGCCAGCAGGCAGGGGACAATTAATCAGCCCCAGCATTTT
>NA|TRBV6-1|TRBD1|TRBJ1-5
CASVPGQGALGNQPQHF
TGTGCCAGCGTACCGGGACAGGGGGCGTTAGGCAATCAGCCCCAGCATTTT
>NA|TRBV20-1|NA|TRBJ2-1
CSAPQGHNEQFF
TGCAGTGCTCCTCAGGGCCACAATGAGCAGTTCTTC